Each of the 10 T cell receptor beta chains below was sequenced from the same sample in a study of blood T cells in healthy people across ages. For the second PCR, which ran for about 7 to 11 cycles, a sample-barcoded 5' primer and a J-beta primer mix were used. TCRdb processed the 5' RACE reads anew with MiXCR; each CDR3 protein has one entry. The sample contains a few hundred thousand distinct CDR3 sequences, 25% to 35% of which appear only once. These same records also appear under a second study, on T cells of mothers and their children.

Specimen: blood. These receptors were obtained from a boy between 2 and 10 years old in good health.

The chain joins TRBV5-1 to TRBJ2-1; TRBD2 aligns across 12 bases. Trimming at V came to 4 bases and at J to 7 bases, leaving 12 bases not matched to a gene. The CDR3 is 17 amino acids. CDR1 and CDR2 (germline): SGHRS, YFSETQ. The DNA of the CDR3 is TGCGCCAGCAGCCCACCCTTTCGACTAGCGGGAGCGAATGAGCAGTTCTTC. This codes for CASSPPFRLAGANEQFF.

V is TRBV6-2 or TRBV6-3 and J is TRBJ2-1; 10 bases are a match to TRBD2. In germline, CDR1 is MNHEY, CDR2 SVGEGT. This CDR3 is built from 16 residues. V lost 6 bases and J lost 4; bases outside the gene matches: 9. CDR3 coding DNA: TGTGCCAGCAGCTCCCCAGCGGGGGGGTTTTACAATGAGCAGTTCTTC. Translating gives CASSSPAGGFYNEQFF.

The gene calls are TRBV2 and TRBJ2-5, with 13 bases fitting TRBD2. The DNA end lines up better with TRBJ2-7; the J call may be wrong. CDR1 SNHLY and CDR2 FYNNEI come from the germline V gene. The CDR3 extends over 15 amino acids. CDR3 coding DNA: TGTGCCAGCAGTGTTACTAGCGGGGGGGCCTACGAGCAGTACTTC. Its protein is CASSVTSGGAYEQYF.

The V gene is TRBV9, the J gene TRBJ1-2; weak D call: TRBD1 (6 bases). CDR1 and CDR2 from the germline V gene are SGDLS and YYNGEE. V was trimmed by 5 bases and J by 0 bases, leaving 14 bases between them. CDR3 size: 15 residues. DNA of the CDR3: TGTGCCAGCAGTGCCCTGGGGGGGCCTAACTATGGCTACACCTTC. As protein: CASSALGGPNYGYTF.

This clonotype occurred a few times. The chain employs TRBV27 and TRBJ1-4, with D possibly matching TRBD1 (6 bases). The germline V gene has CDR1 MNHEY and CDR2 SMNVEV (reference sequence). The CDR3 loop spans 14 amino acids. Trimming pared 6 bases from V and 5 bases from J, leaving 13 bases between. DNA of the CDR3: TGTGCCAGCAGGTCCCTGAGGGGGAATGAAAAACTGTTTTTT. The encoded protein is CASRSLRGNEKLFF. The full variable domain, in which reference TRBV27 and TRBJ1-4 provide the parts outside the CDR3, is EAQVTQNPRYLITVTGKKLTVTCSQNMNHEYMSWYRQDPGLGLRQIYYSMNVEVTDKGDVPEGYKVSRKEKRNFPLILESPSPNQTSLYFCASRSLRGNEKLFFGSGTQLSVL.

Only a few counts were recorded for this clonotype. This chain's CDR3 is CASSIQGDYEQYF. The CDR3 DNA reads as TGTGCCAGTAGTATCCAGGGTGACTACGAGCAGTACTTC. This sequence joins TRBV19 and TRBJ2-7, with TRBD1 as a possible D gene (5 bases). The V end lost 3 bases, the J end lost 3 bases, and 9 bases lay between the germline ends. From germline, CDR1 is LNHDA and CDR2 SQIVND (reference sequence). This CDR3 spans 13 amino acids.

This clonotype was counted only a few times. J is TRBJ2-5 and V is TRBV19; 10 positions match TRBD2. Trimming removed 4 bases from V and 2 bases from J; junction bases left unmatched: 4. Germline-derived CDR1 and CDR2 are LNHDA and SQIVND (reference sequence). The CDR3 extends over 15 amino acids. This CDR3 is CASSSTSGAQETQYF. The CDR3 DNA reads as TGTGCCAGTAGTAGTACTAGCGGGGCTCAAGAGACCCAGTACTTC.

This clonotype was seen more than once but under ten times. This chain connects TRBV29-1 to TRBJ1-2, with D perhaps matching TRBD1 (5 bases). Trimming removed 3 bases at V and 0 bases at J, with 5 bases between. CDR3 length equals 12 residues. CDR1 is SQVTM, CDR2 ANQGSEA, per germline. The CDR3 bases are TGCAGCGTTGAGACAGCTAACTATGGCTACACCTTC. As protein: CSVETANYGYTF.

This chain links TRBV2 with TRBJ1-6; possibly TRBD1 for D (5 bases). Germline loops: CDR1 SNHLY, CDR2 FYNNEI. The CDR3 runs 13 residues. V was pared by 7 bases and J by 2 bases, with 6 bases between. The CDR3 DNA reads as TGTGCCAGCACAGGGACCTATAATTCACCCCTCCACTTT. Its translation: CASTGTYNSPLHF.

This clonotype was recorded a few times. The junction shows a germline mismatch at one end, possibly a read error. J is TRBJ1-1 and V is TRBV5-1; D is ambiguous. The length of the CDR3 is 11 residues. Germline lookup yields CDR1 SGHRS and CDR2 YFSETQ. Here the CDR3 DNA reads TGCGCCAGCAGCTTGGAAGGGTCTTGGGCCTTT. Residues: CASSLEGSWAF. Using reference TRBV5-1 and TRBJ1-1 for the parts outside the CDR3, the full variable domain is KAGVTQTPRYLIKTRGQQVTLSCSPISGHRSVSWYQQTPGQGLQFLFEYFSETQRNKGNFPGRFSGRQFSNSRSEMNVSTLELGDSALYLCASSLEGSWAFGQGTRLTVV.